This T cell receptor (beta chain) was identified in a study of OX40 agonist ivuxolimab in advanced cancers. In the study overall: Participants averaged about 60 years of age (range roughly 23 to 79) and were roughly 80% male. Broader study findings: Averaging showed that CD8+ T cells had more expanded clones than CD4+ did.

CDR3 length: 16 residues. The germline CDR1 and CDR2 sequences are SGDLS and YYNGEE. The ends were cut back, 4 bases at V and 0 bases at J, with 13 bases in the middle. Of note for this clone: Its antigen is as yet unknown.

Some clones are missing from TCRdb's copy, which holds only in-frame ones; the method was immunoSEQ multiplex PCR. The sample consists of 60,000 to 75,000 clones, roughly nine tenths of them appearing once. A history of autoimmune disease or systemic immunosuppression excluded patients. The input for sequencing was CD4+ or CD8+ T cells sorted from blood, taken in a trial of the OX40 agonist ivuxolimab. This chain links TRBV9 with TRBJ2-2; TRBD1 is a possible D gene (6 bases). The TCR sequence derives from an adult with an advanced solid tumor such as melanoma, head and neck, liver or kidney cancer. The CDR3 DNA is TGTGCCAGCAGCCCACAGGGTAACTCGAACACCGGGGAGCTGTTTTTT. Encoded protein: CASSPQGNSNTGELFF. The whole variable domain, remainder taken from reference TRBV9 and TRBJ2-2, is DSGVTQTPKHLITATGQRVTLRCSPRSGDLSVYWYQQSLDQGLQFLIQYYNGEERAKGNILERFSAQQFPDLHSELNLSSLELGDSALYFCASSPQGNSNTGELFFGEGSRLTVL.